This passage covers 25 T cell receptor beta chains from one sample sequenced in a study of blood T cell repertoires in COVID-19. Method: immunoSEQ multiplex PCR; TCRdb's copy keeps in-frame clones and lacks some. Among more than 75,000 clones listed, roughly 84% were seen once. The sequencing sample was made of peripheral blood. The receptors were gathered from a woman in her 70s with acute or convalescent COVID-19.

The CDR3 coding sequence is TGTGCCAGCACCCCCCTAACGGGGAACACCGGGGAGCTGTTTTTT. Its protein product is CASTPLTGNTGELFF. This chain links TRBV18 with TRBJ2-2; D unclear. This CDR3 has 15 residues. V lost 8 bases and J 1 base, leaving 14 bases between the germline ends. Germline V gene data show CDR1 as KGHSH and CDR2 as LQKENI.

The CDR3 nucleotides are TGTGCCAGCAGCCCTAGCGGGAATTTGGTCAATGAGCAGTTCTTC. This translates into CASSPSGNLVNEQFF. The chain has TRBV5-4 and TRBJ2-1; 9 bases align to TRBD2. The CDR3 is made up of 15 amino acids. The V segment lost 4 bases and the J segment 6 bases; nucleotides outside the gene matches: 8. The germline gives CDR1 SGHNT, CDR2 YYREEE (reference sequence).

The gene calls are TRBV19 and TRBJ2-1, with 9 bases lining up with TRBD2. Germline trimming cut 5 bases from V and 6 bases from J; bases unmatched to any gene: 14. The CDR3 extends over 17 amino acids. CDR1 is LNHDA, CDR2 SQIVND, per germline (reference sequence). The CDR3 DNA reads as TGTGCCAGTAGTCAGCAGGAAGGCGGGAGGGCCCGCAATGAGCAGTTCTTC. Translating gives CASSQQEGGRARNEQFF.

By its share, this clone is medium-sized. The chain recombines TRBV7-9 with TRBJ1-4; 12 bases align to TRBD1. V lost 5 bases to trimming and J lost 12 bases; unmatched junction nucleotides: 7. The CDR3 totals 14 residues. Germline CDR1 is SEHNR and CDR2 is FQNEAQ (reference sequence). The CDR3 bases are TGTGCCAGCAGCCGGGACAGGGGGCGGGAGGAACTGTTTTTT. Translated: CASSRDRGREELFF.

The chain links TRBV11-1 to TRBJ2-3; the D is unclear. The V gene's germline CDR1 is SGHAT and CDR2 FQDESV (reference sequence). Trimming stripped 1 base from V and 0 bases from J, with 11 bases between. The CDR3 consists of 16 residues. CDR3 bases: TGTGCCAGCAGCTTAGGTTCAAGCCTTAGCACAGATACGCAGTATTTT. It encodes CASSLGSSLSTDTQYF.

The gene calls are TRBV6-6 and TRBJ1-2; D may be TRBD1 (5 bases). This CDR3 is built from 15 residues. V lost 1 base, J lost 7 bases, and 16 bases lay in between. Germline loops: CDR1 MNHNY, CDR2 SVGAGI (reference sequence). The CDR3 nucleotides read TGTGCCAGCAGTTACTTGGGCACAGGCCATCTTGGCTACACCTTC. Translated: CASSYLGTGHLGYTF.

V usage is TRBV5-4 and J usage is TRBJ2-5; TRBD2 agrees at 10 bases. After removal of 1 base from V and 4 bases from J, the junction contained 7 bases not matched to a gene. This CDR3 is built from 16 residues. Germline lookup yields CDR1 SGHNT and CDR2 YYREEE (reference sequence). CDR3 residues: CASSLPLAGEAETQYF. CDR3 DNA sequence: TGTGCCAGCAGCTTGCCCCTAGCGGGGGAGGCAGAGACCCAGTACTTC.

V gene TRBV30 combines with J gene TRBJ2-2, with D uncertain. The germline V gene encodes CDR1 GTSNPN and CDR2 SVGIG (reference sequence). The CDR3 length is 14 residues. With 3 bases removed from V and 1 base from J, the gap between germline ends came to 9 bases. In DNA form, the CDR3 reads TGTGCCTGGAGGCAAAAACTGAACACCGGGGAGCTGTTTTTT. Amino acids: CAWRQKLNTGELFF.

The genes are TRBV5-4 and TRBJ1-6; TRBD1 is a possible D gene (5 bases). The ends were cut back, 2 bases at V and 1 base at J, with 16 bases in the middle. This CDR3 spans 18 amino acids. Germline V gene lookup returns CDR1 SGHNT and CDR2 YYREEE (reference sequence). The CDR3 reads CASSFWQEGISYNSPLHF. The CDR3 nucleotides read TGTGCCAGCAGCTTTTGGCAGGAGGGGATATCCTATAATTCACCCCTCCACTTT.

This clone was found once. V usage is TRBV28 and J usage is TRBJ1-2; the D gene is possibly TRBD1 (6 bases). This CDR3 is 15 amino acids long. Germline CDR1 MDHEN, CDR2 SYDVKM. Trimming took 6 bases from V and 0 from J, leaving 14 bases between them. CDR3 in amino acids: CASSPLRGSNYGYTF. The CDR3 DNA reads TGTGCCAGCAGCCCTCTCAGGGGTTCTAACTATGGCTACACCTTC.

This clone was found a few times. The V and J genes are TRBV15 and TRBJ1-4; maybe TRBD1 (5 bases). The CDR3 runs to 15 residues. The V end lost 5 bases, the J end lost 8 bases, and 18 bases lay between the germline ends. Per germline, CDR1 LNHNV and CDR2 YYDKDF (reference sequence). The CDR3 spells CATSPVRGGQEKLFF. CDR3 in DNA: TGTGCCACCAGCCCTGTTAGGGGCGGTCAAGAAAAACTGTTTTTT.

This sequence joins TRBV7-9 and TRBJ2-5, with 10 bases that match TRBD2. V trimming: 4 bases; J trimming: 1 base; junction bases outside the gene matches: 9. The germline V gene has CDR1 SEHNR and CDR2 FQNEAQ (reference sequence). The CDR3 consists of 17 residues. The chain's CDR3 is CASSSLRSGGVQETQYF. The CDR3 coding sequence is TGTGCCAGCAGCTCCCTTAGAAGCGGGGGGGTCCAAGAGACCCAGTACTTC. The variable domain in full, with the rest retrieved from reference TRBV7-9 and TRBJ2-5, is DTGVSQNPRHKITKRGQNVTFRCDPISEHNRLYWYRQTLGQGPEFLTYFQNEAQLEKSRLLSDRFSAERPKGSFSTLEIQRTEQGDSAMYLCASSSLRSGGVQETQYFGPGTRLLVL.

The chain links TRBV5-4 to TRBJ1-6, with D hard to call. The germline gives CDR1 SGHNT, CDR2 YYREEE (reference sequence). The CDR3 extends over 16 amino acids. V dropped 4 bases and J dropped 10 bases, with 21 bases sitting between them. As DNA, the CDR3 is TGTGCCAGCAGCCCCCGCGGTGCGGGTGAGGGCTCACCCCTCCACTTT. It translates to CASSPRGAGEGSPLHF.

V is TRBV6-4 and J is TRBJ1-2; 7 nucleotides agree with TRBD1. Trimming removed 5 bases from V and 2 bases from J; junction bases left unmatched: 8. This CDR3 contains 15 residues. Germline CDR1 reads MRHNA; CDR2 reads SNTAGT. The CDR3, as DNA: TGTGCCAGCAGTCCCAGGACAGGTGGCAACTATGGCTACACCTTC. This codes for CASSPRTGGNYGYTF.

The rearrangement uses TRBV12-3 or TRBV12-4 and TRBJ2-7; 8 bases agree with TRBD1. V lost 5 bases and J lost 3; bases outside the gene matches: 3. The CDR3 extends over 13 amino acids. The CDR3 bases are TGTGCCAGCAGTCACGGACAGGGCTACGAGCAGTACGTC. Amino acid sequence: CASSHGQGYEQYV.

This clone was seen just once. As DNA, the CDR3 is TGTGCCAGCAGCTTTGAGGTCCATGAGCAGTTCTTC. As protein: CASSFEVHEQFF. The genes are TRBV11-2 and TRBJ2-1; D remains ambiguous. CDR1 and CDR2 (germline): SGHAT, FQNNGV. Trimming removed 3 bases from V and 8 bases from J, with 8 bases in between. CDR3 length equals 12 residues. Combining the CDR3 with reference TRBV11-2 and TRBJ2-1 gives the whole variable domain EAGVAQSPRYKIIEKRQSVAFWCNPISGHATLYWYQQILGQGPKLLIQFQNNGVVDDSQLPKDRFSAERLKGVDSTLKIQPAKLEDSAVYLCASSFEVHEQFFGPGTRLTVL.

The chain has TRBV6-7 and TRBJ2-2; TRBD2 matches 16 bases. TRBV6-7 is given ORF status, its function remaining uncertain. V dropped 3 bases and J dropped 6; count of bases not matched to a gene: 10. The CDR3 is 19 amino acids. The CDR3 spells CASSYSSGLAGGVSGELFF. The CDR3 DNA sequence: TGTGCCAGCAGTTATTCTTCGGGACTAGCGGGAGGGGTTTCCGGGGAGCTGTTTTTT.

The rearrangement links TRBV19 to TRBJ1-3, with D unclear. Germline-derived CDR1 and CDR2 are LNHDA and SQIVND (reference sequence). Deletions cut 7 bases from V and 5 bases from J, with 27 bases between. This CDR3 has 18 amino acids. CDR3 DNA sequence: TGTGCCAGTACCCAATCCTCAATACCGGCGGGTCTGCGAAACACCATATATTTT. Its protein is CASTQSSIPAGLRNTIYF.

This chain uses TRBV18 with TRBJ1-4; D possibly corresponds to TRBD1 (6 bases). V was trimmed by 3 bases and J by 7 bases, leaving 15 bases between them. CDR3 length: 15 amino acids. CDR1 is KGHSH, CDR2 LQKENI, per germline. CDR3 sequence (DNA): TGTGCCAGCTCACCTACAGGGCAGAAAGGTGAAAAACTGTTTTTT. Translating gives CASSPTGQKGEKLFF. The full variable domain, with the rest looked up from reference TRBV18 and TRBJ1-4, is NAGVMQNPRHLVRRRGQEARLRCSPMKGHSHVYWYRQLPEEGLKFMVYLQKENIIDESGMPKERFSAEFPKEGPSILRIQQVVRGDSAAYFCASSPTGQKGEKLFFGSGTQLSVL.

This clone was recorded only once. The chain has TRBV27 and TRBJ2-5; TRBD1 aligns across 10 bases. The CDR3 length is 15 residues. The trim removed 5 bases at V and 6 bases at J, leaving 9 bases unmatched. CDR1 is MNHEY and CDR2 is SMNVEV in the germline V gene (reference sequence). CDR3 amino acids: CASSAGTGAGKTQYF. The CDR3 DNA reads as TGTGCCAGCAGTGCCGGGACAGGGGCCGGGAAGACCCAGTACTTC.

The CDR3 DNA sequence: TGTGCCAGCAGCAAAAGGGCTAGCGGGAGTTGGTGGGCCAAAAACATTCAGTACTTC. Protein: CASSKRASGSWWAKNIQYF. This chain links TRBV21-1 with TRBJ2-4; the D segment call TRBD2 is taken from the table without a DNA check. TRBV21-1 is a listed pseudogene. There are 19 residues in the CDR3.

The V and J genes are TRBV7-8 and TRBJ1-6; TRBD1 might be the D (6 bases). V was shortened by 2 bases and J by 0 bases, with 11 bases between the two germline ends. Germline lookup yields CDR1 SGHVS and CDR2 FQNEAQ. This CDR3 contains 17 residues. The CDR3 region is CASSLTDRSSYNSPLHF. The CDR3 bases are TGTGCCAGCAGCTTAACCGACAGGAGCTCCTATAATTCACCCCTCCACTTT.

V usage is TRBV7-9 and J usage is TRBJ2-4; TRBD1 matches 7 bases. The germline CDR1 and CDR2 sequences are SEHNR and FQNEAQ (reference sequence). The CDR3 spans 19 residues. V gave up 4 bases and J gave up 4 bases; unmatched junction bases: 19. CDR3 amino acids: CASSSGQRIAQDTKNIQYF. For the CDR3, the DNA is TGTGCCAGCAGCTCGGGACAGAGGATTGCCCAGGATACAAAAAACATTCAGTACTTC.

The chain has TRBV19 and TRBJ2-1; 8 nucleotides line up with TRBD1. Unmatched junction bases numbered 2, after V lost 3 bases and J lost 4 bases. This CDR3 has 14 residues. The V gene's germline CDR1 is LNHDA and CDR2 SQIVND (reference sequence). In DNA, the CDR3 is TGTGCCAGTAGTATGCAGGGGGCGTACAATGAGCAGTTCTTC. It translates to CASSMQGAYNEQFF. Based on the CDR3 plus reference TRBV19 and TRBJ2-1, the full variable domain is DGGITQSPKYLFRKEGQNVTLSCEQNLNHDAMYWYRQDPGQGLRLIYYSQIVNDFQKGDIAEGYSVSREKKESFPLTVTSAQKNPTAFYLCASSMQGAYNEQFFGPGTRLTVL.

The V and J genes are TRBV27 and TRBJ2-2; 9 positions agree with TRBD2. From germline, CDR1 is MNHEY and CDR2 SMNVEV (reference sequence). This CDR3 contains 14 residues. Germline trimming cut 7 bases from V and 6 bases from J; bases unmatched to any gene: 6. CDR3 DNA: TGTGCCAGCACCGTGGGACTAGCATCCGGGGAGCTGTTTTTT. This sequence encodes CASTVGLASGELFF.